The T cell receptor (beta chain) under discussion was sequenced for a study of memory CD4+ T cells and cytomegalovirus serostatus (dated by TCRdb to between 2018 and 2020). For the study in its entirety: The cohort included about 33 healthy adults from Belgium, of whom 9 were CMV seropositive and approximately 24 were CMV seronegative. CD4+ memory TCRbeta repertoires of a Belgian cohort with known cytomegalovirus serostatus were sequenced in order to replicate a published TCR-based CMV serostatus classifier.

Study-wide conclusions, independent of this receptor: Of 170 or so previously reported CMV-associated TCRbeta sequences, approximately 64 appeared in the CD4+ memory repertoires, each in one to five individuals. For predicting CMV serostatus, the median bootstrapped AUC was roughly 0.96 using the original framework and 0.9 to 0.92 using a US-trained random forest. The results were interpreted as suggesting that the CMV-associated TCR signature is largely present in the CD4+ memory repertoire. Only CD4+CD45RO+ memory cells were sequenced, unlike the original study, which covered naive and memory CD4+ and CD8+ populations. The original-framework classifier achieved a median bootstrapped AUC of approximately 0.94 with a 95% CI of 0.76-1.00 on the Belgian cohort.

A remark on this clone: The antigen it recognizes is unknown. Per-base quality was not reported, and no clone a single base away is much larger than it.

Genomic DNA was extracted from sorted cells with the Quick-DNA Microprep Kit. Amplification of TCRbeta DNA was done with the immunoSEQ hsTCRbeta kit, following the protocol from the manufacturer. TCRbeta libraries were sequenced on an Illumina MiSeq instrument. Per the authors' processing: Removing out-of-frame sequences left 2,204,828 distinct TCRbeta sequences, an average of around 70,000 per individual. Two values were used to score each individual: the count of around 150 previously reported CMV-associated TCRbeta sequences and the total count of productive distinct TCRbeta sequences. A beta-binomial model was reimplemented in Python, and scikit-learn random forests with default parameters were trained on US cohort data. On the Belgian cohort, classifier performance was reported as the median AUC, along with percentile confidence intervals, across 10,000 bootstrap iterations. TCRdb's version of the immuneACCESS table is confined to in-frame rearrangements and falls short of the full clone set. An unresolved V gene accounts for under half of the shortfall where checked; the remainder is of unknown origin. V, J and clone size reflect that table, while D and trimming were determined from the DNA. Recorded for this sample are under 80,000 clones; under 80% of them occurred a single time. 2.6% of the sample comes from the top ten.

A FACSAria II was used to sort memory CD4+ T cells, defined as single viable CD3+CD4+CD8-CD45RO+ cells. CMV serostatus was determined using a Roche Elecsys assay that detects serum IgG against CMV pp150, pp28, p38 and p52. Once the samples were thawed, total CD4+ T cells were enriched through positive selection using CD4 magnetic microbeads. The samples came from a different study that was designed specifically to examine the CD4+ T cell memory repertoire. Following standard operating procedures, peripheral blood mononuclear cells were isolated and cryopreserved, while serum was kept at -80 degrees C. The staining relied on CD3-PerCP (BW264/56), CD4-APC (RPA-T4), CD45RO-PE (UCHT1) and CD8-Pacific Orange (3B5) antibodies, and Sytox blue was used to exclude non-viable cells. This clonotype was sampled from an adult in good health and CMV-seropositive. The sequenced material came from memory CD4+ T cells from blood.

The CDR3: CASSIEGGEAFF. The nucleotide sequence reads TGTGCCAGTAGTATAGAGGGGGGTGAAGCTTTCTTT. The V gene is TRBV19 and the J gene is TRBJ1-1; TRBD1 is a weak D gene call, 5 bases matching. CDR1 LNHDA and CDR2 SQIVND were looked up in the germline V gene (reference sequence). V is shortened by 0 bases, J by 7 bases, and the region joining them spans 6 bases. From cysteine to phenylalanine, the CDR3 is 12 amino acids long. The read is trimmed to its CDR3 DNA, 36 bases read in frame from base 1.